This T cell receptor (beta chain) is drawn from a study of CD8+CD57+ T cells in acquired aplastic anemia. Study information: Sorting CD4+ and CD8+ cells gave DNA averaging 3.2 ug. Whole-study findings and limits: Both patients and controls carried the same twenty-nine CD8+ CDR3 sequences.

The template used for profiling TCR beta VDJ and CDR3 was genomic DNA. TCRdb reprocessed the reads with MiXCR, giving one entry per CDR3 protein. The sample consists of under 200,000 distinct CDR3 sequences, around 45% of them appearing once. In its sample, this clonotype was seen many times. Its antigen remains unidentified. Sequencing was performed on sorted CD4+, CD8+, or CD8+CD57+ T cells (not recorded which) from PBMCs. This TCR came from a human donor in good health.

In DNA form, the CDR3 reads TGCGCCAGCAGCCAAGAAAAGGGGTACGAGCAGTACTTC. Translated: CASSQEKGYEQYF. The chain links TRBV4-3 to TRBJ2-7; possible D gene TRBD1, 5 bases. The CDR3 consists of 13 residues. Trimming removed 0 bases from V and 4 bases from J, with 7 bases in between. Germline V CDR1 and CDR2: LGHNA, YSLEER.